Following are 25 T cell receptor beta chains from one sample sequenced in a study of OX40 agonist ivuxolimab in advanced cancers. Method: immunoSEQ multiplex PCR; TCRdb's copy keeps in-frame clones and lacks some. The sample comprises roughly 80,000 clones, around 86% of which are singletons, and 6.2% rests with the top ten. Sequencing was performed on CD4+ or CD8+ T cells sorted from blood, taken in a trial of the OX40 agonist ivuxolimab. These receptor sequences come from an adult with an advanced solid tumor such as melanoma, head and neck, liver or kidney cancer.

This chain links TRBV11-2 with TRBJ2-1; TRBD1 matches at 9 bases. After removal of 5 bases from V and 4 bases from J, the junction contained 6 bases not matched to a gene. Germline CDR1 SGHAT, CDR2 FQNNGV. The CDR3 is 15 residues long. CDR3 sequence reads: CASSARDRVYNEQFF. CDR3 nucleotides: TGTGCCAGCAGCGCCCGGGACAGGGTGTACAATGAGCAGTTCTTC.

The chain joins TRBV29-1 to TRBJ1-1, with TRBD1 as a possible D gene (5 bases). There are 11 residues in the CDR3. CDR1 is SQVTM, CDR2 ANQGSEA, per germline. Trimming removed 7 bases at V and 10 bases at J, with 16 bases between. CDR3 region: CSADTHRGAFF. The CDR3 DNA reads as TGCAGCGCGGACACTCACCGGGGAGCTTTCTTT.

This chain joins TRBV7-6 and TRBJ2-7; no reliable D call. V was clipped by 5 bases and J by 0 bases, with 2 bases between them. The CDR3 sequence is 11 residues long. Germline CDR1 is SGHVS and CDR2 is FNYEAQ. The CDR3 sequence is CASSISYEQYF. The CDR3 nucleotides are TGTGCCAGCAGCATCTCCTACGAGCAGTACTTC.

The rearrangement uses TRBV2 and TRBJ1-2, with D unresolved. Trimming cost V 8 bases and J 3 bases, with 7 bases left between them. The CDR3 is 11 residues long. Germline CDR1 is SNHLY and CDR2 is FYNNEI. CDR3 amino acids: CASGEDYGYTF. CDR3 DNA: TGTGCCAGCGGGGAGGACTATGGCTACACCTTC.

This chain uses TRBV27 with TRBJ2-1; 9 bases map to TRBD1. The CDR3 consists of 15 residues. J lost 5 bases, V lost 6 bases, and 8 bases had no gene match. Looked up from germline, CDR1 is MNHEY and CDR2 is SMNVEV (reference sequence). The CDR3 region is CASSTGTGRHNEQFF. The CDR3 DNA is TGTGCCAGCAGCACCGGGACAGGGCGACACAATGAGCAGTTCTTC.

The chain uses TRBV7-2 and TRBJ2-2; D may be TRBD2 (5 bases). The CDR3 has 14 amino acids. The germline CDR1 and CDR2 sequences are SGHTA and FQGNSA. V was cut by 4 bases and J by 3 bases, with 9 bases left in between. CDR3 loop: CASSSRLYTGELFF. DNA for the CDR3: TGTGCCAGCAGCTCGAGACTATACACCGGGGAGCTGTTTTTT.

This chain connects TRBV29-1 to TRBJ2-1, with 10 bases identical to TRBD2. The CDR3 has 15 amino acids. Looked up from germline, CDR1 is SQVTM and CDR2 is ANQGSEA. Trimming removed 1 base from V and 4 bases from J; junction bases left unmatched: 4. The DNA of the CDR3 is TGCAGCGTTGAAGGAATAGCGGGGGGTTACAATGAGCAGTTCTTC. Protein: CSVEGIAGGYNEQFF.

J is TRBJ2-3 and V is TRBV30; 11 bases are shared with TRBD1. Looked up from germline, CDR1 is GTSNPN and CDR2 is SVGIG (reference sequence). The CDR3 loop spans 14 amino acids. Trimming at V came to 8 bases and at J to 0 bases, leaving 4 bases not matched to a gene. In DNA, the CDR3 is TGTGCCCTAGGACAGGGGGCCAGCACAGATACGCAGTATTTT. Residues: CALGQGASTDTQYF.

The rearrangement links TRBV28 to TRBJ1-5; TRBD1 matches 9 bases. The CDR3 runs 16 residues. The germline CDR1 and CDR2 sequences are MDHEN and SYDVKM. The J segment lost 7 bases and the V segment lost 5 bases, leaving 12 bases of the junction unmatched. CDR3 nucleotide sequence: TGTGCCAGCAGTCCCCATGAGGGACAGGGAAGCCAGCCCCAGCATTTT. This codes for CASSPHEGQGSQPQHF.

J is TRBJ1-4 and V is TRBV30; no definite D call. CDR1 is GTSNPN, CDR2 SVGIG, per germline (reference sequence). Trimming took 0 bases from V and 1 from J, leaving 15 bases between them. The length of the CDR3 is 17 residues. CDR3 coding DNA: TGTGCCTGGAGTGTACCCCCGCCGGGAGTAACTAATGAAAAACTGTTTTTT. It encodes CAWSVPPPGVTNEKLFF.

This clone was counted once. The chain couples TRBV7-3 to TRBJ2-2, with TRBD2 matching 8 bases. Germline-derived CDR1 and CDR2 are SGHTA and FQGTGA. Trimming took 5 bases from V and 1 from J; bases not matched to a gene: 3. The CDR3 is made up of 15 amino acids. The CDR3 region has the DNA TGTGCCAGCAGCCCGGGGGGGAAGAACACCGGGGAGCTGTTTTTT. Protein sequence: CASSPGGKNTGELFF.

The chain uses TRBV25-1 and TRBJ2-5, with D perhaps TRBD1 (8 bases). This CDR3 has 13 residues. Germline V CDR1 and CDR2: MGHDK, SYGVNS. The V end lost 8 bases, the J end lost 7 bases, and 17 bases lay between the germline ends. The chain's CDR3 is CASRYRGGGTQYF. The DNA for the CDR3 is TGTGCCAGCCGATACAGGGGGGGAGGGACCCAGTACTTC.

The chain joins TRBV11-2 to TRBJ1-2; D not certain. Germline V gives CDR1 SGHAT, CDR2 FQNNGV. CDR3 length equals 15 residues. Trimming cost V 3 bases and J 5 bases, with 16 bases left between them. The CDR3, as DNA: TGTGCCAGCAGCTTGGACGGTCGAGCCGCTTATGGCTACACCTTC. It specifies CASSLDGRAAYGYTF. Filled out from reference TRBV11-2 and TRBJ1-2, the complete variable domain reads EAGVAQSPRYKIIEKRQSVAFWCNPISGHATLYWYQQILGQGPKLLIQFQNNGVVDDSQLPKDRFSAERLKGVDSTLKIQPAKLEDSAVYLCASSLDGRAAYGYTFGSGTRLTVV.

The CDR3 nucleotides read TGCAGTGTGGGTTTAAATGGCTACACCTTC. It translates to CSVGLNGYTF. This chain links TRBV20-1 with TRBJ1-2; D gene uncertain. CDR3 length equals 10 residues. CDR1 and CDR2 (germline): DFQATT, SNEGSKA (reference sequence). V was cut by 7 bases and J by 6 bases, with 9 bases left in between.

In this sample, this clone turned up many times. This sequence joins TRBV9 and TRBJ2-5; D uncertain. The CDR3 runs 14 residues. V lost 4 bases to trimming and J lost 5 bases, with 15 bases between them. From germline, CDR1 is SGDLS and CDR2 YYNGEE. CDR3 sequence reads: CASSPRLGSETQYF. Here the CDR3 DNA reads TGTGCCAGCAGCCCCCGTTTGGGCTCGGAGACCCAGTACTTC. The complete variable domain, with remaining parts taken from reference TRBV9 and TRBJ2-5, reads DSGVTQTPKHLITATGQRVTLRCSPRSGDLSVYWYQQSLDQGLQFLIQYYNGEERAKGNILERFSAQQFPDLHSELNLSSLELGDSALYFCASSPRLGSETQYFGPGTRLLVL.

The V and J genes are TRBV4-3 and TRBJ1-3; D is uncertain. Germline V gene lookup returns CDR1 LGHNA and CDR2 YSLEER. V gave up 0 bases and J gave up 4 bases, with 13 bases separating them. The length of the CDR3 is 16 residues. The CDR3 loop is CASSQDRARQGNTIYF. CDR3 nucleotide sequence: TGCGCCAGCAGCCAAGATAGGGCTCGGCAGGGAAACACCATATATTTT.

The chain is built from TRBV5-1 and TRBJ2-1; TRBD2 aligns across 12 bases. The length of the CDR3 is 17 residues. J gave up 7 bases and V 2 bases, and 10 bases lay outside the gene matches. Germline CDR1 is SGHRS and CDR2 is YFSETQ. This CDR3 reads CASSFGLAGIGGNEQFF. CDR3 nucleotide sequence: TGCGCCAGCAGCTTCGGACTAGCGGGAATAGGTGGGAATGAGCAGTTCTTC.

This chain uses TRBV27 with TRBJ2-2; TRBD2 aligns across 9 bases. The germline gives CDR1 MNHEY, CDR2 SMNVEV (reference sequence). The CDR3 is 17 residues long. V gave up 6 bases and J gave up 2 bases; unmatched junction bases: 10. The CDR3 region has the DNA TGTGCCAGCAGCAGCCCCCGGACTAGCGAAAACACCGGGGAGCTGTTTTTT. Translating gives CASSSPRTSENTGELFF.

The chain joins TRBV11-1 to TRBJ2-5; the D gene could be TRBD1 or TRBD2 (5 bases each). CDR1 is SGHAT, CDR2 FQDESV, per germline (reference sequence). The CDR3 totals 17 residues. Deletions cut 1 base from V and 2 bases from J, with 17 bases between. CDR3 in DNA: TGTGCCAGCAGCTTAGAAAGTTACAGGAGGATACAAGAGACCCAGTACTTC. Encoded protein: CASSLESYRRIQETQYF.

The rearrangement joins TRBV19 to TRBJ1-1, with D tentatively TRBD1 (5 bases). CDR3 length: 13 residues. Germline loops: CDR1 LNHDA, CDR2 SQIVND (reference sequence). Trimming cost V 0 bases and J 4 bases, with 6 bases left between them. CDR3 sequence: CASSIEGATEAFF. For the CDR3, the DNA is TGTGCCAGTAGTATAGAAGGGGCCACTGAAGCTTTCTTT.

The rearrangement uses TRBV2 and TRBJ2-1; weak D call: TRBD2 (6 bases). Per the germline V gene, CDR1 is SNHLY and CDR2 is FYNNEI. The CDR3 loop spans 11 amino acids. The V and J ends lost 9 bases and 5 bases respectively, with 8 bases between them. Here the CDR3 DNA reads TGTGCCAGGGGACTGAACAATGAGCAGTTCTTC. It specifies CARGLNNEQFF.

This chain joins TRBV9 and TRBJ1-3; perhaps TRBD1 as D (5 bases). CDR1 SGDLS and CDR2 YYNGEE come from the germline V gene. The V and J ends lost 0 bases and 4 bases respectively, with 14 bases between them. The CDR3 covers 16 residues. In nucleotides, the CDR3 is TGTGCCAGCAGCGTAGAAGGGGAAGTTTTGGGAAACACCATATATTTT. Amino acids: CASSVEGEVLGNTIYF.

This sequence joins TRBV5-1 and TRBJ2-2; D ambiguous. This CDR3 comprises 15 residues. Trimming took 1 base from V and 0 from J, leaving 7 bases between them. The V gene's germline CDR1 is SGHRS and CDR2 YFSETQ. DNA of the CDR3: TGCGCCAGCAGCTTGAAAGGGACGAACACCGGGGAGCTGTTTTTT. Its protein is CASSLKGTNTGELFF.

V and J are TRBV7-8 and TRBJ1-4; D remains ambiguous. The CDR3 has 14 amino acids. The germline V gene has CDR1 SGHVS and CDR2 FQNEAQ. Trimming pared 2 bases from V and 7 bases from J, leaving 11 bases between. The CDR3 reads CASSLRRTVEKLFF. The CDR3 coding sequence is TGTGCCAGCAGCTTAAGGCGGACGGTTGAAAAACTGTTTTTT.

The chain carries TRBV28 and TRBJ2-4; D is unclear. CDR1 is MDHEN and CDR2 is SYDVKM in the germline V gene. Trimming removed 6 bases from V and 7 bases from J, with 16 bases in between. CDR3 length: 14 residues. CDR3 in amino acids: CASRKTGRPNIQYF. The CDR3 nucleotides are TGTGCCAGCAGGAAAACCGGGCGGCCCAACATTCAGTACTTC.